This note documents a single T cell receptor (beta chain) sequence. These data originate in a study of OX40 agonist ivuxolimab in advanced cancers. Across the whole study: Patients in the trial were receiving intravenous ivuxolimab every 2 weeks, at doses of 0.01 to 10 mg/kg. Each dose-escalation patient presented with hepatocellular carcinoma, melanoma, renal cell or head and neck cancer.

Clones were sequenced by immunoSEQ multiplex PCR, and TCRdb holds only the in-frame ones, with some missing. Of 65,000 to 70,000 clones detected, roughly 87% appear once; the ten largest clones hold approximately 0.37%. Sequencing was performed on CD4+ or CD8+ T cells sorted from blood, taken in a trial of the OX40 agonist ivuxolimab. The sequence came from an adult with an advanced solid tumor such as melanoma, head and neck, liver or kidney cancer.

CDR3 sequence (DNA): TGTGCCAGCAGCCCCAGGGTATCTAGCGGACTAGGGGATACGCAGTATTTT. It specifies CASSPRVSSGLGDTQYF. The rearrangement links TRBV11-2 to TRBJ2-3, with 7 bases identical to TRBD2. Per germline, CDR1 SGHAT and CDR2 FQNNGV. V trimming: 5 bases; J trimming: 6 bases; junction bases outside the gene matches: 17. The CDR3 is 17 residues long.